The source of this T cell receptor beta chain is a study of beta chain features in type 1 diabetes. A note on this clone: What it binds is unknown.

This CDR3 is 16 amino acids long. Deletions cut 4 bases from V and 3 bases from J, with 19 bases between. Looked up from germline, CDR1 is SGHDN and CDR2 is FVKESK. What was sequenced were expressed TCRB transcripts, since all of the isolated RNA had been reverse transcribed. Sequenced by immunoSEQ multiplex PCR; TCRdb stores in-frame clones only, minus some. The sample lists about 660,000 clones, roughly an eighth occurring once. Points from the study as a whole: Shorter TCRB CDR3s, moderately but significantly so, marked every one of the four CD4+ subsets in Type 1 diabetes patients.

This sequence originates from a man between 18 and 35 years old with type 1 diabetes. This sequence joins TRBV14 and TRBJ2-7; D is uncertain. The sequenced sample consisted of naive CD4+ T cells from blood. The CDR3 protein is CASSRYFNPPVYEQYF. The CDR3 region has the DNA TGTGCCAGCAGCCGTTACTTCAATCCCCCCGTCTACGAGCAGTACTTC.